The clone carrying this T cell receptor beta chain is medium-sized (0.01 to 0.1%) in the sample. Its antigen remains unknown. Amplifying TCR beta CDR3 involved multiplex PCR carried out with 32 V and 13 J primers. TCRdb ran MiXCR on the multiplex PCR reads and lists one entry per CDR3 protein. This table has over 5,500 distinct CDR3 sequences, 20% to 25% appearing once. The V gene's germline CDR1 is SGHDN and CDR2 FVKESK. V lost 0 bases, J lost 7 bases, and 5 bases stayed unmatched. The CDR3 consists of 15 residues. The sample originates from a study of immune heterogeneity within non-small cell lung tumors. Bulk tumor genomic DNA was the template, and each sample received 450 to 750 ng. Surgery yielded several widely spaced biopsies per primary tumor. Curative surgery was performed on patients who had untreated, newly diagnosed non-small cell lung cancer. Everyone who gave samples had just been diagnosed with non-small cell lung cancer and was having surgery with curative intent.

The study, taken as a whole, reports: Correlation analysis showed that local T-cell clonality was moderately but significantly associated with local tumor mutational burden (R 0.3 to 0.4). Recurring identical dominant CDR3 beta clonotypes were observed across tumor sites within a patient, together with site-unique high-frequency clones. Individual patients mostly differed in their high-frequency T-cell receptor beta clonotypes.

This TCR derives from a man between 65 and 80 years old with non-small cell lung cancer. The chain combines TRBV14 with TRBJ1-4; 7 positions match TRBD1. Input material: lung tumor tissue. CDR3 nucleotides: TGTGCCAGCAGCCAAGATAATCCAGGGGGTGAAAAACTGTTTTTT. Its translation is CASSQDNPGGEKLFF.